This T cell receptor beta chain was found in a study of cytomegalovirus exposure and HLA in healthy donors. The PCR made use of 60 Vbeta and 13 Jbeta primers. Here immunoSEQ multiplex PCR was the method, and the copy in TCRdb shows in-frame clones only, minus some. This sample has more than 85,000 clones; about 60% occur once, and the top ten carry less than 5%. Regarding this clone: Its target is unknown.

Points from the study as a whole: Several of the most significant clusters appeared linked to common viral pathogens, based on a later analysis. The study designated about 180 TCR beta chains cytomegalovirus-associated.

V was clipped by 8 bases and J by 6 bases; unmatched bases: 13. The CDR3 has 14 amino acids. CDR1 is WNHNN and CDR2 is SYGVQD in the germline V gene (reference sequence). The source material was PBMCs. This rearrangement joins TRBV10-1 to TRBJ2-7, with 7 bases that match TRBD1. This receptor was taken from a human donor in good health. In DNA, the CDR3 is TGCGCCAGCCCTCCTGGGGACAGCCACCGCGAGCAGTACTTC. This gives the protein CASPPGDSHREQYF.